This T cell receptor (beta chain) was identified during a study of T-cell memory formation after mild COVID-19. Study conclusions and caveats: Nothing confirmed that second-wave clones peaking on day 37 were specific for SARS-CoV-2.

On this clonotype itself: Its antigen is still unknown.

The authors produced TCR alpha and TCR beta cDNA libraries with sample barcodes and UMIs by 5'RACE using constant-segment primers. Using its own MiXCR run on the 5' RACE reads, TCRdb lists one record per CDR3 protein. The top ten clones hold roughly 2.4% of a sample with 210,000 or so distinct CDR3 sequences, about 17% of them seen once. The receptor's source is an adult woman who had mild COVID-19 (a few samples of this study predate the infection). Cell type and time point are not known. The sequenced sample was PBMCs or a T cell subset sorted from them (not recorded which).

CDR3 coding DNA: TGTGCCACCAGCAGAGATTTTGAAGCTGGGGCCAACGTCCTGACTTTC. Protein sequence: CATSRDFEAGANVLTF. The chain joins TRBV15 to TRBJ2-6; D remains unclear. V lost 0 bases and J 2 bases, leaving 8 bases between the germline ends. The CDR3 extends over 16 amino acids. Germline V gives CDR1 LNHNV, CDR2 YYDKDF (reference sequence).